This T cell receptor (beta chain) came from a study of blood T cell repertoires in COVID-19. As for the study in general: From T cells, B-cell-depleted T cells, or PBMCs came the material, which was cDNA or gDNA.

Per the study methods: Reference gene primer amplification in the assay estimated nucleated cell counts. The data were produced by immunoSEQ multiplex PCR, yet TCRdb's version contains in-frame clones alone and is incomplete. V and J calls plus clone size are reproduced from that table; the DNA served to infer D and trimming. Seen here are 200,000 to 250,000 clones, 70% to 90% observed once, and the top ten hold roughly 2%. CDR3 size: 17 residues. The receptor was isolated from a woman in her 40s who had recovered from COVID-19. The material sequenced was peripheral blood. The chain couples TRBV21-1 to TRBJ1-6. TRBV21-1 is a documented pseudogene. CDR3 bases: TGTGCCAGCAGCAAAAATGGTGGCGGGCTGGAGAATTCACCCCTCCACTTT. This gives the protein CASSKNGGGLENSPLHF.